This entry features one T cell receptor beta chain sequence. The same CDR3 also results from other DNA sequences found in this sample. The sample belongs to a study of shared clonotypes between healthy human individuals. Here immunoSEQ multiplex PCR was the method, and the copy in TCRdb shows in-frame clones only, minus some. The sample shows approximately 2,200,000 clones, 85% to 95% of them seen only once. The naive CD8 subset, CD45RO-negative cells positively selected for CCR7, excluded terminally differentiated effector memory CD45RA+ cells. The receptor's source is a man younger than 35 in good health. Some clones in this sample may be carry-over from other donors' samples. Sequences were obtained from naive CD8+ T cells from PBMCs.

The CDR3 nucleotides read TGTGCCAGCAGTCCTCTGAGCTCCTACGAGCAGTACTTC. Its protein product is CASSPLSSYEQYF. The rearrangement uses TRBV27 and TRBJ2-7; D unresolved. CDR3 length equals 13 residues. Deletions cut 5 bases from V and 0 bases from J, with 8 bases between. Germline V lookup: CDR1 MNHEY, CDR2 SMNVEV (reference sequence).